Presented here are 22 T cell receptor beta chains from one specimen sequenced in a study of T cell responses to AZD1222 COVID-19 vaccine. The assay was immunoSEQ multiplex PCR, and TCRdb's table has in-frame clones only and misses some. The table includes fewer than 120,000 clones, roughly 92% detected once. The specimen was peripheral blood, collected 28 days after the second AZD1222 dose. All receptors derive from an adult who received the AZD1222 COVID-19 vaccine.

The V gene is TRBV5-4, the J gene TRBJ2-3, with a tentative D call TRBD2 (6 bases). Trimming removed 2 bases from V and 0 bases from J, with 10 bases in between. CDR3 length: 15 residues. Germline V gene lookup returns CDR1 SGHNT and CDR2 YYREEE (reference sequence). CDR3 in DNA: TGTGCCAGCAGCTTTGGGGGGACTAGCACAGATACGCAGTATTTT. It encodes CASSFGGTSTDTQYF.

This chain uses TRBV4-2 with TRBJ2-2; no clear D gene. The CDR3 totals 15 residues. Trimming stripped 2 bases from V and 6 bases from J, with 13 bases between. CDR1 is LGHNA and CDR2 is YNFKEQ in the germline V gene. CDR3 amino acids: CASSQMPPQSGELFF. The CDR3 bases are TGTGCCAGCAGCCAAATGCCCCCACAATCCGGGGAGCTGTTTTTT.

The chain links TRBV27 to TRBJ2-3; TRBD2 aligns across 12 bases. This CDR3 contains 16 residues. V lost 3 bases to trimming and J lost 3 bases; unmatched junction nucleotides: 4. Germline V gene data show CDR1 as MNHEY and CDR2 as SMNVEV (reference sequence). The CDR3 bases are TGTGCCAGCAGTTTGTGGACTAGCGGGGCGACAGATACGCAGTATTTT. It is translated as CASSLWTSGATDTQYF.

V usage is TRBV7-2 and J usage is TRBJ2-7; no clear D. The germline CDR1 and CDR2 sequences are SGHTA and FQGNSA. The CDR3 is 14 residues long. With 5 bases removed from V and 7 bases from J, the gap between germline ends came to 18 bases. In DNA, the CDR3 is TGTGCCAGCAGCCCCGCCTCCACTATCGTGGAGCAGTACTTC. This gives the protein CASSPASTIVEQYF. The variable domain in full, completed from reference TRBV7-2 and TRBJ2-7, reads GAGVSQSPSNKVTEKGKDVELRCDPISGHTALYWYRQSLGQGLEFLIYFQGNSAPDKSGLPSDRFSAERTGGSVSTLTIQRTQQEDSAVYLCASSPASTIVEQYFGPGTRLTVT.

This rearrangement joins TRBV25-1 to TRBJ2-7; D remains ambiguous. V lost 7 bases, J lost 0 bases, and 13 bases lay in between. In germline, CDR1 is MGHDK, CDR2 SYGVNS. The CDR3 length is 14 residues. The CDR3 DNA sequence: TGTGCCAGCATCCGAACAGCTAGCTCCTACGAGCAGTACTTC. It specifies CASIRTASSYEQYF.

This clone was detected a few times. This chain connects TRBV12-3 or TRBV12-4 to TRBJ2-4; D remains ambiguous. Trimming shortened V by 5 bases and J by 8 bases, and 10 bases separated the two germline ends. The CDR3 runs to 12 residues. In DNA, the CDR3 is TGTGCCAGCAGTCCCACCCTTTACATTCAGTACTTC. Translating it yields CASSPTLYIQYF.

The genes are TRBV4-3 and TRBJ1-2; D not certain. Germline V gene sequence: CDR1 LGHNA, CDR2 YSLEER. V was clipped by 1 base and J by 3 bases, with 9 bases between them. The CDR3 extends over 14 amino acids. CDR3 nucleotide sequence: TGCGCCAGCAGCCAAGTGGGCGGACACTATGGCTACACCTTC. Its translation is CASSQVGGHYGYTF.

This clone came up once. This chain joins TRBV7-9 and TRBJ2-7, with 10 bases identical to TRBD1. Germline V gives CDR1 SEHNR, CDR2 FQNEAQ (reference sequence). The trim removed 5 bases at V and 2 bases at J, leaving 6 bases unmatched. The CDR3 consists of 15 residues. The CDR3 DNA reads TGTGCCAGCAGCCGAGGGACAGGGGTTCCCTACGAGCAGTACTTC. This sequence encodes CASSRGTGVPYEQYF.

The chain joins TRBV3-1 (or the pseudogene TRBV3-2) to TRBJ2-2; D might be TRBD1 or TRBD2, each matching 5 bases. Germline values: CDR1 LGHDT, CDR2 YNNKEL (reference sequence). Trimming took 4 bases from V and 5 from J, leaving 20 bases between them. This CDR3 comprises 17 residues. The CDR3 nucleotides read TGTGCCAGCAGCCTCATTCAGGGTCGGGGCTCGACCGGGGAGCTGTTTTTT. Protein: CASSLIQGRGSTGELFF.

This clone showed up just once. The V gene is TRBV18, the J gene TRBJ2-7; tentatively, D is TRBD2 (6 bases). Germline V CDR1 and CDR2: KGHSH, LQKENI. CDR3 length equals 13 residues. The V and J ends lost 4 bases and 6 bases respectively, with 13 bases between them. The CDR3 spells CASSRTEGLEQYF. CDR3 in DNA: TGTGCCAGCTCACGGACGGAGGGTCTCGAGCAGTACTTC.

This chain connects TRBV5-1 to TRBJ1-2; 8 nucleotides agree with TRBD1. With V trimmed by 4 bases and J by 8 bases, 10 bases remained unmatched. Germline lookup yields CDR1 SGHRS and CDR2 YFSETQ. CDR3 length: 14 amino acids. CDR3 bases: TGCGCCAGCAGCCCCGAGGTGGACAGGGCGGGCTACACCTTC. Translating it yields CASSPEVDRAGYTF. The full variable domain, rest sourced from reference TRBV5-1 and TRBJ1-2, is KAGVTQTPRYLIKTRGQQVTLSCSPISGHRSVSWYQQTPGQGLQFLFEYFSETQRNKGNFPGRFSGRQFSNSRSEMNVSTLELGDSALYLCASSPEVDRAGYTFGSGTRLTVV.

The CDR3 region has the DNA TGCGCCAGCAGCCCGGTCCAAGGTAGGAATTCACCCCTCCACTTT. Amino acids: CASSPVQGRNSPLHF. The chain recombines TRBV5-1 with TRBJ1-6; D unclear. This CDR3 comprises 15 residues. Deletions cut 4 bases from V and 7 bases from J, with 15 bases between. The germline V gene encodes CDR1 SGHRS and CDR2 YFSETQ.

The V call is TRBV7-2, the J call TRBJ1-2; D is undetermined. Per the germline V gene, CDR1 is SGHTA and CDR2 is FQGNSA. Deletions cut 1 base from V and 5 bases from J, with 23 bases between. CDR3 size: 18 residues. CDR3 sequence: CASSLDPPIVTPIYGYTF. The CDR3 DNA sequence: TGTGCCAGCAGCTTAGACCCCCCAATTGTAACCCCAATATATGGCTACACCTTC.

The rearrangement links TRBV5-5 to TRBJ2-2; 9 bases align to TRBD2. Unmatched junction bases numbered 16, after V lost 4 bases and J lost 6 bases. This CDR3 is built from 18 residues. The V gene's germline CDR1 is SGHKS and CDR2 YYEKEE (reference sequence). CDR3 DNA: TGTGCCAGCAGCCCCGAAAGAGGACTAGCGTCCGCAGCCGGGGAGCTGTTTTTT. It encodes CASSPERGLASAAGELFF.

The chain joins TRBV7-6 to TRBJ2-1; a weak D match, TRBD2 (7 bases). This CDR3 contains 16 residues. The V and J ends lost 2 bases and 2 bases respectively, with 13 bases between them. Germline V CDR1 and CDR2: SGHVS, FNYEAQ. CDR3 DNA: TGTGCCAGCAGCTTATCCTCGGGGGGCCCCTACAATGAGCAGTTCTTC. Amino acid sequence: CASSLSSGGPYNEQFF.

The V gene is TRBV19, the J gene TRBJ2-5; TRBD1 matches at 8 bases. With V trimmed by 4 bases and J by 1 base, 2 bases remained unmatched. The CDR3 totals 14 residues. Germline-derived CDR1 and CDR2 are LNHDA and SQIVND (reference sequence). CDR3 protein: CASSKGTGQETQYF. CDR3 DNA: TGTGCCAGTAGTAAAGGGACAGGCCAAGAGACCCAGTACTTC.

The V and J genes are TRBV3-1 (or the pseudogene TRBV3-2) and TRBJ1-1; D not certain. Germline loops: CDR1 LGHDT, CDR2 YNNKEL (reference sequence). V lost 0 bases and J lost 5, with 4 bases in between. CDR3 size: 12 residues. The CDR3 protein is CASSQDRTEAFF. DNA of the CDR3: TGTGCCAGCAGCCAAGATAGGACTGAAGCTTTCTTT.

This chain uses TRBV25-1 with TRBJ1-3; the D is unclear. Trimming removed 4 bases from V and 3 bases from J, with 10 bases in between. The germline V gene has CDR1 MGHDK and CDR2 SYGVNS. This CDR3 spans 14 amino acids. CDR3 sequence reads: CASSGTVGGNTIYF. The CDR3 DNA reads TGTGCCAGCAGTGGCACGGTTGGTGGAAACACCATATATTTT.

The rearrangement links TRBV9 to TRBJ2-7; TRBD1 matches at 9 bases. Looked up from germline, CDR1 is SGDLS and CDR2 is YYNGEE. Losses at the gene ends were 3 bases for V and 1 base for J; bases not matched to a gene: 5. This CDR3 is 15 amino acids long. The CDR3 DNA reads TGTGCCAGCAGCGCCCGACAGGGGGATTCCTACGAGCAGTACTTC. It specifies CASSARQGDSYEQYF.

In DNA, the CDR3 is TGTGCCAGCAATAAGCGAGCTAGCACAGATACGCAGTATTTT. It codes for CASNKRASTDTQYF. This chain uses TRBV2 with TRBJ2-3; D uncertain. V lost 7 bases and J 0 bases, leaving 11 bases between the germline ends. Germline V lookup: CDR1 SNHLY, CDR2 FYNNEI. CDR3 size: 14 residues.

The chain recombines TRBV2 with TRBJ2-1; D might be TRBD2 (6 bases). Between the trimmed V and J ends, which lost 10 bases and 9 bases, there was a span of 19 bases. CDR1 is SNHLY and CDR2 is FYNNEI in the germline V gene. The CDR3 covers 13 residues. CDR3 in amino acids: CATQQEGPGEQFF. The CDR3 nucleotides read TGTGCCACCCAGCAGGAGGGTCCTGGTGAGCAGTTCTTC.

The chain employs TRBV24-1 and TRBJ1-2; 9 positions match TRBD1. Germline V gene data show CDR1 as KGHDR and CDR2 as SFDVKD. The CDR3 loop spans 18 amino acids. Trimming took 3 bases from V and 0 from J; bases not matched to a gene: 10. CDR3 DNA: TGTGCCACCAGTGATCCCGGGACAGGGTCTACGCCTAACTATGGCTACACCTTC. Its protein is CATSDPGTGSTPNYGYTF.